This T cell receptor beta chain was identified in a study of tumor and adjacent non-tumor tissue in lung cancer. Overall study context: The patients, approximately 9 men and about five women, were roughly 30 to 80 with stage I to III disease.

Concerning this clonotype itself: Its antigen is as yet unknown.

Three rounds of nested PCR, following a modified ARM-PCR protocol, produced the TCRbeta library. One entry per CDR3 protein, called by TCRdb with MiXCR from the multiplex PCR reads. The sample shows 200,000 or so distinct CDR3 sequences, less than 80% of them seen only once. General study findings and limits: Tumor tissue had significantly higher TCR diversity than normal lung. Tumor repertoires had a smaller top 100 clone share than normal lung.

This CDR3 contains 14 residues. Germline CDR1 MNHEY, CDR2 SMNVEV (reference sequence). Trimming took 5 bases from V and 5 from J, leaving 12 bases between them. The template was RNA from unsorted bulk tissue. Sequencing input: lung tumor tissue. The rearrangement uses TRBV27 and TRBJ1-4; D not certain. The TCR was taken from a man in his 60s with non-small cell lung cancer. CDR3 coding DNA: TGTGCCAGCAGTCCGGCGGGCCCAAATGAAAAACTGTTTTTT. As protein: CASSPAGPNEKLFF.